These 17 T cell receptor beta chains were all obtained from the same sample, sequenced in a study of beta chain features in type 1 diabetes. The entirety of the isolated RNA underwent reverse transcription, so expressed TCRB transcripts were sequenced. Only in-frame clones appear in the TCRdb table, and some are missing; sequencing was by immunoSEQ multiplex PCR. The table shows fewer than 550,000 clones, with approximately 10% occurring only once. Specimen: naive CD4+ T cells from blood. The receptor source for this set is a woman aged 18-29 years in good health.

This clone was counted a few times. This rearrangement joins TRBV29-1 to TRBJ2-4, with 11 bases lining up with TRBD1. This CDR3 has 18 residues. Unmatched junction bases numbered 11, after V lost 4 bases and J lost 0 bases. Germline CDR1 and CDR2: SQVTM and ANQGSEA. In DNA, the CDR3 is TGCAGCGTTGTGTGGGGGACAGGGGGAATAGGAGCCAAAAACATTCAGTACTTC. This sequence encodes CSVVWGTGGIGAKNIQYF. Variable domain in full (rest from reference TRBV29-1 and TRBJ2-4): SAVISQKPSRDICQRGTSLTIQCQVDSQVTMMFWYRQQPGQSLTLIATANQGSEATYESGFVIDKFPISRPNLTFSTLTVSNMSPEDSSIYLCSVVWGTGGIGAKNIQYFGAGTRLSVL.

This clone was counted between two and nine times. The chain links TRBV28 to TRBJ2-1; D remains ambiguous. Germline V gene sequence: CDR1 MDHEN, CDR2 SYDVKM. CDR3 length: 14 amino acids. Deletions cut 3 bases from V and 6 bases from J, with 12 bases between. CDR3 protein: CASSLQPARNEQFF. The CDR3 DNA follows: TGTGCCAGCAGTTTGCAGCCCGCTCGCAATGAGCAGTTCTTC.

This clone turned up a few times. This chain connects TRBV21-1 to TRBJ1-2; TRBD1 is taken as the D call from the table, unchecked against the DNA. TRBV21-1 is noted as a pseudogene. The CDR3 runs to 14 residues. Here the CDR3 reads CASSPFRACYGYTF. CDR3 nucleotides: TGTGCCAGCAGCCCGTTCAGGGCATGCTATGGCTACACCTTC.

V usage is TRBV10-3 and J usage is TRBJ1-1; D not resolved. Between the trimmed V and J ends, which lost 4 bases and 1 base, there was a span of 4 bases. The CDR3 extends over 12 amino acids. Germline lookup yields CDR1 ENHRY and CDR2 SYGVKD. In DNA form, the CDR3 reads TGTGCCATCAGTGCCCAGAACACTGAAGCTTTCTTT. Translated: CAISAQNTEAFF.

This clone was detected a few times. This chain joins TRBV11-2 and TRBJ2-7; the D is unclear. CDR1 and CDR2 from the germline V gene are SGHAT and FQNNGV. V lost 1 base, J lost 4 bases, and 8 bases lay in between. The length of the CDR3 is 13 residues. The CDR3 here is CASSLVVGYEQYF. The CDR3 region has the DNA TGTGCCAGCAGCTTAGTCGTGGGGTACGAGCAGTACTTC.

This clone has at least ten counts. This rearrangement joins TRBV15 to TRBJ2-5; unclear D gene. The CDR3 runs to 15 residues. Deletions cut 0 bases from V and 4 bases from J, with 12 bases between. Germline-derived CDR1 and CDR2 are LNHNV and YYDKDF (reference sequence). The CDR3 loop is CATSRDLPGGETQYF. As DNA, the CDR3 is TGTGCCACCAGCAGAGATCTCCCGGGCGGAGAGACCCAGTACTTC.

The sample holds a few counts of this clone. J is TRBJ2-1 and V is TRBV4-3, with 8 bases aligning to TRBD2. The CDR3 length is 16 residues. Unmatched junction bases numbered 4, after V lost 0 bases and J lost 3 bases. Germline V CDR1 and CDR2: LGHNA, YSLEER. CDR3 protein: CASSQEGLAGYNEQFF. The CDR3 DNA reads as TGCGCCAGCAGCCAAGAGGGCCTAGCGGGCTACAATGAGCAGTTCTTC.

V is TRBV5-1 and J is TRBJ2-5; TRBD1 is a possible D gene (5 bases). The CDR3 spans 14 residues. V was pared by 0 bases and J by 5 bases, with 11 bases between. Looked up from germline, CDR1 is SGHRS and CDR2 is YFSETQ. Written as DNA, the CDR3 is TGCGCCAGCAGCTTGGGGACATTTCTGGAGACCCAGTACTTC. Translating it yields CASSLGTFLETQYF.

The chain links TRBV29-1 to TRBJ2-5; D perhaps matches TRBD1 (5 bases). CDR1 and CDR2 from the germline V gene are SQVTM and ANQGSEA. The CDR3 consists of 12 residues. Deletions cut 5 bases from V and 7 bases from J, with 14 bases between. This CDR3 is CSVSSRAWTQYF. The CDR3 DNA reads as TGCAGCGTTTCCTCCAGGGCTTGGACCCAGTACTTC.

This clone was counted only a few times. This sequence joins TRBV5-1 and TRBJ2-2; D remains ambiguous. The V gene's germline CDR1 is SGHRS and CDR2 YFSETQ. V lost 0 bases to trimming and J lost 7 bases, with 19 bases between them. The CDR3 is 17 amino acids. The CDR3 sequence: CASSLVLVRTGDGELFF. CDR3 nucleotides: TGCGCCAGCAGCTTGGTGCTAGTGAGGACGGGCGACGGGGAGCTGTTTTTT.

The chain employs TRBV11-3 and TRBJ2-1; D assignment may be TRBD1 or TRBD2 (5 bases each). The CDR3 is 14 residues long. Germline loops: CDR1 SGHNT, CDR2 YENEEA. V shed 6 bases and J shed 2 bases, with 11 bases lying between them. This CDR3 is CASRTRGTYNEQFF. CDR3 sequence (DNA): TGTGCCAGCAGAACGAGGGGCACCTACAATGAGCAGTTCTTC.

This clone occurred a few times. The rearrangement links TRBV30 to TRBJ2-1; D call uncertain. The ends were cut back, 3 bases at V and 3 bases at J, with 12 bases in the middle. Germline V gene lookup returns CDR1 GTSNPN and CDR2 SVGIG (reference sequence). The CDR3 contains 14 residues. CDR3 loop: CAWSPMTGYNEQFF. Here the CDR3 DNA reads TGTGCCTGGAGCCCGATGACCGGCTACAATGAGCAGTTCTTC.

This clone was found a few times. The chain has TRBV11-1 and TRBJ2-5; 7 bases are shared with TRBD1. This CDR3 contains 14 residues. The V segment lost 3 bases and the J segment 1 base; nucleotides outside the gene matches: 2. Germline-derived CDR1 and CDR2 are SGHAT and FQDESV (reference sequence). In DNA form, the CDR3 reads TGTGCCAGCAGCTTTGACAGGGTCCAAGAGACCCAGTACTTC. It specifies CASSFDRVQETQYF.

The chain recombines TRBV5-6 with TRBJ2-3; possibly TRBD1 or TRBD2 for D (5 bases each). The V gene lost 4 bases and the J gene lost 1 base, with 10 bases spanning the gap. The CDR3 runs to 14 residues. Per the germline V gene, CDR1 is SGHDT and CDR2 is YYEEEE. This CDR3 is CASSPGTRTDTQYF. CDR3 DNA: TGTGCCAGCAGCCCCGGGACCCGCACAGATACGCAGTATTTT. Full variable domain (outside the CDR3, taken from reference TRBV5-6 and TRBJ2-3): DAGVTQSPTHLIKTRGQQVTLRCSPKSGHDTVSWYQQALGQGPQFIFQYYEEEERQRGNFPDRFSGHQFPNYSSELNVNALLLGDSALYLCASSPGTRTDTQYFGPGTRLTVL.

In this sample, this clone turned up a few times. The DNA for the CDR3 is TGTGCCAGCAGCCGCGAGCCCGGGTACTACGAGCAGTACTTC. This gives the protein CASSREPGYYEQYF. This sequence joins TRBV7-2 and TRBJ2-7; no firm D call. The CDR3 loop spans 14 amino acids. Trimming left V 5 bases short and J 3 bases short, with 14 bases between. Germline V CDR1 and CDR2: SGHTA, FQGNSA. Full variable domain (remainder filled in from reference TRBV7-2 and TRBJ2-7): GAGVSQSPSNKVTEKGKDVELRCDPISGHTALYWYRQSLGQGLEFLIYFQGNSAPDKSGLPSDRFSAERTGGSVSTLTIQRTQQEDSAVYLCASSREPGYYEQYFGPGTRLTVT.

To note about this clone: This sample also contains other DNA sequences that code for the same CDR3. The gene calls are TRBV7-2 and TRBJ2-7, with D unclear. This CDR3 spans 12 amino acids. CDR1 and CDR2 (germline): SGHTA, FQGNSA. V was pared by 5 bases and J by 0 bases, with 5 bases between. The CDR3, as DNA: TGTGCCAGCAGCCCAACCTCCTACGAGCAGTACTTC. Amino acids: CASSPTSYEQYF.

The table lists this clone with a few counts. The chain recombines TRBV2 with TRBJ2-5; perhaps TRBD2 as D (6 bases). Trimming shortened V by 7 bases and J by 6 bases, and 15 bases separated the two germline ends. CDR3 length: 13 residues. CDR1 is SNHLY, CDR2 FYNNEI, per germline. The CDR3 region is CASIFGGKKTQYF. In DNA form, the CDR3 reads TGTGCCAGCATTTTCGGAGGGAAGAAGACCCAGTACTTC.